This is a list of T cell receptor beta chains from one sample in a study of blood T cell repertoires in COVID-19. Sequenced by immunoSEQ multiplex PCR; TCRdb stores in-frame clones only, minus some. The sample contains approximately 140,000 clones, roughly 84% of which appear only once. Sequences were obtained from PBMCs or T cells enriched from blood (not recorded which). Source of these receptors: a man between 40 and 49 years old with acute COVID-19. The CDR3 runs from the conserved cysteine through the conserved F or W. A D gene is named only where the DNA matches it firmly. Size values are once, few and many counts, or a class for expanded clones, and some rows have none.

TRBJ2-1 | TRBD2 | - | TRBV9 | CASSVGVPAGGGEQFF | TGTGCCAGCAGCGTAGGTGTTCCAGCGGGAGGTGGGGAGCAGTTCTTC
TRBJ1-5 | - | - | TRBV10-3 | CAISEYRREPQHF | TGTGCCATCAGTGAGTACAGGAGAGAGCCCCAGCATTTT
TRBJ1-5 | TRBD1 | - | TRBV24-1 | CATSSGQVRAQHF | TGTGCCACCAGTTCAGGACAGGTTCGAGCCCAGCATTTT
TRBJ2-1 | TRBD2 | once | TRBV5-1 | CASSFLSGGLNEQFF | TGCGCCAGCAGCTTTCTCAGCGGGGGGCTCAATGAGCAGTTCTTC
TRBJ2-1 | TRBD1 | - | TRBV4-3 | CASSQDRDRGNEQFF | TGCGCCAGCAGCCAAGACCGGGACAGGGGCAATGAGCAGTTCTTC
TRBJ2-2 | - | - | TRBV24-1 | CATSVGQTNTGELFF | TGTGCCACCAGTGTTGGACAGACTAACACCGGGGAGCTGTTTTTT
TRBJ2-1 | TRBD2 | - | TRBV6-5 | CASSYLGLAAYNEQFF | TGTGCCAGCAGTTACTTGGGACTAGCGGCCTACAATGAGCAGTTCTTC
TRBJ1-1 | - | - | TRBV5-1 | CASSLATGSATEAFF | TGCGCCAGCAGCTTGGCCACAGGGTCGGCCACTGAAGCTTTCTTT
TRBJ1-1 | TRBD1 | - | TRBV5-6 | CASSLGQGEAFF | TGTGCCAGCAGCTTGGGACAGGGTGAAGCTTTCTTT
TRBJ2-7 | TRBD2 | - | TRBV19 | CASSITSGETYEQYF | TGTGCCAGTAGTATAACTAGCGGGGAGACCTACGAGCAGTACTTC
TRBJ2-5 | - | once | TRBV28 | CASSLVGGQRETQYF | TGTGCCAGCAGTTTAGTGGGGGGGCAGCGGGAGACCCAGTACTTC
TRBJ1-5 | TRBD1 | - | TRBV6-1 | CASSEVRQGKRDQPQHF | TGTGCCAGCAGTGAAGTAAGACAGGGAAAGAGGGATCAGCCCCAGCATTTT
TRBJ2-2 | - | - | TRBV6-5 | CASSRTETNTGELFF | TGTGCCAGCAGTCGGACAGAGACGAACACCGGGGAGCTGTTTTTT
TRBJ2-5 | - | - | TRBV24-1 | CATSDLVDVEETQYF | TGTGCCACCAGTGATTTAGTTGATGTTGAGGAGACCCAGTACTTC
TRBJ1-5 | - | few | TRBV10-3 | CAISDHAADQPQHF | TGTGCCATCAGTGACCATGCGGCGGATCAGCCCCAGCATTTT
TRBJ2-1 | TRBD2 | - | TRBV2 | CASRVSGGYYNEQFF | TGTGCCAGCAGGGTGAGCGGGGGTTACTACAATGAGCAGTTCTTC
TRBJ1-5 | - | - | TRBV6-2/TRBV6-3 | CASSYQGTQPQHF | TGTGCCAGCAGTTACCAGGGAACCCAGCCCCAGCATTTT
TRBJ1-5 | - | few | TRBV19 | CASSIVRDTVQPQHF | TGTGCCAGTAGTATAGTCAGGGACACAGTCCAGCCCCAGCATTTT
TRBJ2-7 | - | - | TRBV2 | CASSERVSSYEQYF | TGTGCCAGCAGTGAACGGGTGAGCTCCTACGAGCAGTACTTC
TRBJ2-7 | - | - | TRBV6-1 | CASSEADTWEQYF | TGTGCCAGCAGTGAAGCAGACACATGGGAGCAGTACTTC
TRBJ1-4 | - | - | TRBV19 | CATAGRGNEKLFF | TGTGCCACAGCAGGGCGGGGTAATGAAAAACTGTTTTTT
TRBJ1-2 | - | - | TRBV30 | CAWSVGPGQGYTF | TGTGCCTGGAGTGTAGGGCCGGGACAAGGCTACACCTTC
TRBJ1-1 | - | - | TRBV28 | CASSPPGRTEAFF | TGTGCCAGCAGTCCCCCAGGGAGGACTGAAGCTTTCTTT
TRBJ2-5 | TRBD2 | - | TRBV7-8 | CASSPRLAGRRTQYF | TGTGCCAGCAGCCCACGACTAGCGGGTAGAAGGACCCAGTACTTC
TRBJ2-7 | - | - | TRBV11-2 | CASSFSGGTYEQYF | TGTGCCAGCAGCTTTAGCGGAGGGACCTACGAGCAGTACTTC
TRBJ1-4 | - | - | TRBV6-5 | CASSYTVGDEKLFF | TGTGCCAGCAGTTACACGGTGGGAGATGAAAAACTGTTTTTT
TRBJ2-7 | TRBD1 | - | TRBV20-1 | CSALDRGEQYF | TGCAGTGCTTTGGACAGGGGCGAGCAGTACTTC
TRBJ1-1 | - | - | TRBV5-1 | CASSSPGGWTEAFF | TGCGCCAGCAGCTCCCCTGGCGGGTGGACTGAAGCTTTCTTT
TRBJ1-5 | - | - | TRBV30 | CAWSVANGYSNQPQHF | TGTGCCTGGAGTGTAGCGAATGGTTATAGCAATCAGCCCCAGCATTTT
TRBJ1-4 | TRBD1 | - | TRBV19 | CASRPGQAPNEKLFF | TGTGCCAGTAGGCCGGGACAGGCGCCTAATGAAAAACTGTTTTTT
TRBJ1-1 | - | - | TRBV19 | CASSIGQGNTEAFF | TGTGCCAGTAGTATTGGGCAGGGGAACACTGAAGCTTTCTTT
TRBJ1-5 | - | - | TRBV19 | CASSMARDNQPQHF | TGTGCCAGTAGTATGGCCAGGGATAATCAGCCCCAGCATTTT
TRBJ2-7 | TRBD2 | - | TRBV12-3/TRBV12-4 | CASSLGTSGSKYF | TGTGCCAGCAGTTTAGGGACTAGCGGGAGTAAGTACTTC
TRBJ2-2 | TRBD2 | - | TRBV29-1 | CSVPGLAGGYDTGELFF | TGCAGCGTTCCGGGACTAGCGGGAGGGTATGACACCGGGGAGCTGTTTTTT